The 21 T cell receptor beta chains in this list originate from one sample, sequenced in a study of blood T cell repertoires in COVID-19. Some clones are missing from TCRdb's copy, which holds only in-frame ones; the method was immunoSEQ multiplex PCR. The sample lists a few hundred thousand clones, around 90% occurring once. The specimen sequenced was PBMCs or T cells enriched from blood (not recorded which). Source of these receptors: a man aged 25-45 years who had been exposed to COVID-19.

The chain combines TRBV7-2 with TRBJ2-7; 10 bases fit TRBD2. After removal of 1 base from V and 0 bases from J, the junction contained 6 bases not matched to a gene. Germline-derived CDR1 and CDR2 are SGHTA and FQGNSA. This CDR3 region has 17 residues. CDR3 bases: TGTGCCAGCAGCTTAGGGGGAGCGGGGGGGATCTCCTACGAGCAGTACTTC. Amino acid sequence: CASSLGGAGGISYEQYF.

This clone has more than one count but fewer than ten. This chain links TRBV2 with TRBJ2-2, with D tentatively TRBD2 (6 bases). The CDR3 covers 14 residues. Germline V gene data show CDR1 as SNHLY and CDR2 as FYNNEI. V lost 7 bases and J lost 5, with 14 bases in between. CDR3: CASIQRGGTGELFF. CDR3 bases: TGTGCCAGCATCCAGCGAGGAGGGACCGGGGAGCTGTTTTTT.

This chain joins TRBV4-3 and TRBJ1-2, with TRBD1 matching over 7 bases. Trimming took 3 bases from V and 2 from J; bases not matched to a gene: 6. The CDR3 consists of 15 residues. CDR1 and CDR2 (germline): LGHNA, YSLEER. CDR3 sequence: CASSHRTGRNYGYTF. The CDR3 nucleotides are TGCGCCAGCAGCCACCGGACAGGCAGGAACTATGGCTACACCTTC.

This chain uses TRBV4-3 with TRBJ2-3, with 10 bases identical to TRBD2. CDR3 size: 19 residues. Germline CDR1 reads LGHNA; CDR2 reads YSLEER. V trimming: 0 bases; J trimming: 1 base; junction bases outside the gene matches: 10. This CDR3 reads CASSQDSVGLAGGTDTQYF. CDR3 sequence (DNA): TGCGCCAGCAGCCAAGATTCAGTCGGGCTAGCGGGGGGCACAGATACGCAGTATTTT.

Written as DNA, the CDR3 is TGCAGCGTATCTAGCGGGGGCTACACCGGGGAGCTGTTTTTT. Amino acid sequence: CSVSSGGYTGELFF. The chain is built from TRBV29-1 and TRBJ2-2; 10 positions match TRBD2. The CDR3 loop spans 14 amino acids. Trimming at V came to 6 bases and at J to 3 bases, leaving 4 bases not matched to a gene. From germline, CDR1 is SQVTM and CDR2 ANQGSEA.

The J gene is TRBJ2-7, the V gene TRBV7-2, with a tentative D call TRBD1 (6 bases). Trimming removed 5 bases from V and 6 bases from J, with 11 bases in between. CDR3 size: 12 residues. Germline CDR1 reads SGHTA; CDR2 reads FQGNSA. The CDR3 loop is CASSETGFEQYF. The CDR3 nucleotides are TGTGCCAGCAGCGAAACAGGGTTCGAGCAGTACTTC. Supplemented by reference TRBV7-2 and TRBJ2-7, the full variable domain reads GAGVSQSPSNKVTEKGKDVELRCDPISGHTALYWYRQSLGQGLEFLIYFQGNSAPDKSGLPSDRFSAERTGGSVSTLTIQRTQQEDSAVYLCASSETGFEQYFGPGTRLTVT.

The chain combines TRBV7-2 with TRBJ2-5, with 8 positions matching TRBD2. There are 16 residues in the CDR3. With 3 bases clipped from V and 7 bases from J, the junction kept 13 bases outside the gene matches. The germline gives CDR1 SGHTA, CDR2 FQGNSA. The CDR3 sequence is CASSFELAGAGGTQYF. CDR3 nucleotides: TGTGCCAGCAGCTTCGAACTAGCTGGGGCGGGGGGGACCCAGTACTTC. Variable domain in full (rest from reference TRBV7-2 and TRBJ2-5): GAGVSQSPSNKVTEKGKDVELRCDPISGHTALYWYRQSLGQGLEFLIYFQGNSAPDKSGLPSDRFSAERTGGSVSTLTIQRTQQEDSAVYLCASSFELAGAGGTQYFGPGTRLLVL.

The chain couples TRBV7-9 to TRBJ1-2; 7 positions agree with TRBD1. V dropped 3 bases and J dropped 1; count of bases not matched to a gene: 11. Germline lookup yields CDR1 SEHNR and CDR2 FQNEAQ (reference sequence). CDR3 length: 17 residues. CDR3 loop: CASSFSGGASLNYGYTF. CDR3 DNA sequence: TGTGCCAGCAGCTTCTCAGGGGGAGCGTCCCTTAACTATGGCTACACCTTC. Looking up the rest from reference TRBV7-9 and TRBJ1-2 gives the full variable domain: DTGVSQNPRHKITKRGQNVTFRCDPISEHNRLYWYRQTLGQGPEFLTYFQNEAQLEKSRLLSDRFSAERPKGSFSTLEIQRTEQGDSAMYLCASSFSGGASLNYGYTFGSGTRLTVV.

The chain has TRBV3-1 (or the pseudogene TRBV3-2) and TRBJ1-2, with 7 nucleotides matching TRBD1. The germline gives CDR1 LGHDT, CDR2 YNNKEL (reference sequence). The CDR3 runs 13 residues. Unmatched junction bases numbered 7, after V lost 4 bases and J lost 8 bases. This CDR3 is CASSPNRGSGYTF. CDR3 DNA sequence: TGTGCCAGCAGCCCGAACAGGGGATCCGGCTACACCTTC.

The rearrangement joins TRBV5-5 to TRBJ1-1; 8 nucleotides align to TRBD1. V shed 4 bases and J 1 base; nucleotides not matched to a gene: 9. CDR3 size: 16 residues. The germline gives CDR1 SGHKS, CDR2 YYEKEE (reference sequence). The CDR3, as DNA: TGTGCCAGCAGCCCCGACAGGGGCCGGGCGAACACTGAAGCTTTCTTT. Translated: CASSPDRGRANTEAFF.

The chain links TRBV7-9 to TRBJ2-7; tentative D call: TRBD2 (6 bases). CDR1 SEHNR and CDR2 FQNEAQ come from the germline V gene (reference sequence). Trimming stripped 4 bases from V and 2 bases from J, with 15 bases between. There are 15 residues in the CDR3. The CDR3 is CASSSPGTDTYEQYF. CDR3 nucleotides: TGTGCCAGCAGCTCCCCCGGGACTGACACCTACGAGCAGTACTTC.

The V gene is TRBV29-1, the J gene TRBJ2-3; D not certain. The V end lost 4 bases, the J end lost 5 bases, and 4 bases lay between the germline ends. This CDR3 is built from 10 residues. From germline, CDR1 is SQVTM and CDR2 ANQGSEA. The CDR3 bases are TGCAGCGTTGTCGGAGATACGCAGTATTTT. Protein: CSVVGDTQYF.

A single count supports this clone. V is TRBV27 and J is TRBJ2-2; D unclear. V lost 3 bases and J lost 7, with 6 bases in between. CDR1 and CDR2 (germline): MNHEY, SMNVEV (reference sequence). The CDR3 sequence is 12 residues long. CDR3 amino acids: CASSFAGGELFF. The CDR3 DNA reads TGTGCCAGCAGTTTCGCCGGCGGGGAGCTGTTTTTT.

This chain links TRBV2 with TRBJ2-3; 8 bases line up with TRBD1. V trimming: 8 bases; J trimming: 1 base; junction bases outside the gene matches: 14. Per the germline V gene, CDR1 is SNHLY and CDR2 is FYNNEI. The CDR3 extends over 17 amino acids. The DNA of the CDR3 is TGTGCCAGCTCGGGACAGGAACTATCTAGTCGCACAGATACGCAGTATTTT. It is translated as CASSGQELSSRTDTQYF.

The chain joins TRBV3-1 (or the pseudogene TRBV3-2) to TRBJ1-2; 11 nucleotides align to TRBD1. V was clipped by 6 bases and J by 8 bases; unmatched bases: 14. CDR1 LGHDT and CDR2 YNNKEL come from the germline V gene (reference sequence). The length of the CDR3 is 16 residues. CDR3 amino acids: CASSQRGGQGALGYTF. For the CDR3, the DNA is TGTGCCAGCAGTCAAAGAGGAGGACAGGGGGCGTTAGGCTACACCTTC.

This chain joins TRBV30 and TRBJ1-1; possible D gene TRBD1, 6 bases. Germline CDR1 is GTSNPN and CDR2 is SVGIG (reference sequence). V gave up 1 base and J gave up 5 bases, with 14 bases separating them. The CDR3 is 14 amino acids. The CDR3 nucleotides are TGTGCCTGGAGTGAAACAGGGTTCTGGACTGAAGCTTTCTTT. It specifies CAWSETGFWTEAFF.

The chain combines TRBV4-3 with TRBJ2-5; no clear D gene. There are 14 residues in the CDR3. The V and J ends lost 1 base and 7 bases respectively, with 13 bases between them. Looked up from germline, CDR1 is LGHNA and CDR2 is YSLEER. This CDR3 is CASSQGGAVATQYF. The CDR3 bases are TGCGCCAGCAGCCAAGGAGGCGCGGTTGCGACCCAGTACTTC.

The chain carries TRBV7-9 and TRBJ2-7; D unclear. The CDR3 covers 14 residues. Trimming removed 1 base from V and 2 bases from J, with 9 bases in between. From germline, CDR1 is SEHNR and CDR2 FQNEAQ (reference sequence). CDR3: CASSLEQIAYEQYF. The CDR3 DNA reads as TGTGCCAGCAGCTTAGAACAGATAGCCTACGAGCAGTACTTC.

This chain joins TRBV15 and TRBJ2-7; D perhaps matches TRBD1 (5 bases). Germline values: CDR1 LNHNV, CDR2 YYDKDF (reference sequence). This CDR3 has 13 amino acids. V lost 5 bases, J lost 3 bases, and 11 bases lay in between. CDR3 sequence reads: CATSPGYFYEQYF. In nucleotides, the CDR3 is TGTGCCACCAGCCCAGGGTATTTCTACGAGCAGTACTTC. Complete variable domain (other parts from reference TRBV15 and TRBJ2-7): DAMVIQNPRYQVTQFGKPVTLSCSQTLNHNVMYWYQQKSSQAPKLLFHYYDKDFNNEADTPDNFQSRRPNTSFCFLDIRSPGLGDTAMYLCATSPGYFYEQYFGPGTRLTVT.

The chain carries TRBV7-9 and TRBJ2-5, with a tentative D call TRBD2 (6 bases). Trimming took off 7 bases at V and 4 bases at J, with 19 bases between the two ends. Germline CDR1 reads SEHNR; CDR2 reads FQNEAQ (reference sequence). This CDR3 is built from 15 residues. The CDR3 nucleotides are TGTGCCAGCACTTCTTCCTTCCGGGGGAGAGAGACCCAGTACTTC. Encoded protein: CASTSSFRGRETQYF.

This rearrangement joins TRBV5-4 to TRBJ2-3, with D possibly TRBD2 on 6 matching bases. Germline V lookup: CDR1 SGHNT, CDR2 YYREEE (reference sequence). The length of the CDR3 is 16 residues. Trimming cost V 2 bases and J 0 bases, with 13 bases left between them. CDR3 sequence reads: CASSFQRTISTDTQYF. As DNA, the CDR3 is TGTGCCAGCAGCTTTCAGCGGACTATTAGCACAGATACGCAGTATTTT.